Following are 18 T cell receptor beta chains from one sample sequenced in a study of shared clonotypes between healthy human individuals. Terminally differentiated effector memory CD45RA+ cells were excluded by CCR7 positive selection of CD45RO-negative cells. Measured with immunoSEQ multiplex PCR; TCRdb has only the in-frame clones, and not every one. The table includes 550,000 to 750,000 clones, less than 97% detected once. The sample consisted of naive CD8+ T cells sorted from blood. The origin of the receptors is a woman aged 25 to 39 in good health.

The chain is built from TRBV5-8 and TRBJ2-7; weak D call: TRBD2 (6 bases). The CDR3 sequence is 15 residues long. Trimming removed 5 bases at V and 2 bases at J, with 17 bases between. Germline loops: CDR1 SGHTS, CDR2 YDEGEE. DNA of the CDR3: TGTGCCAGCAGATCTCGGGACTCACATACCTACGAGCAGTACTTC. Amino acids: CASRSRDSHTYEQYF.

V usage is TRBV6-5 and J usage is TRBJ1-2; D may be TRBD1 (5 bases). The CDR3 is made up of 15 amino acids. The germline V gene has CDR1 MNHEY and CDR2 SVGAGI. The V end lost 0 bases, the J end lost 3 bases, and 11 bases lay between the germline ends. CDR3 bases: TGTGCCAGCAGTTACTCTACCAGGGAGTACTATGGCTACACCTTC. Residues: CASSYSTREYYGYTF.

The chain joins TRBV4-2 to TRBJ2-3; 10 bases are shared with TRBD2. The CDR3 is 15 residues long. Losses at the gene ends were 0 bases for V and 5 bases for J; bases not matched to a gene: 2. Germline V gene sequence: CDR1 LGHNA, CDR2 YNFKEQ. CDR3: CASSQDRTSGDTQYF. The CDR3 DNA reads TGTGCCAGCAGCCAAGATCGGACTAGCGGAGATACGCAGTATTTT.

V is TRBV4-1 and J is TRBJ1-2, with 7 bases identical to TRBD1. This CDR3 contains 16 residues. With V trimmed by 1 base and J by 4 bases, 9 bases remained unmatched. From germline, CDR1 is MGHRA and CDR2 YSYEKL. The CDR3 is CASSQGMTGPGYGYTF. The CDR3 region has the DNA TGCGCCAGCAGCCAAGGAATGACAGGGCCGGGCTATGGCTACACCTTC.

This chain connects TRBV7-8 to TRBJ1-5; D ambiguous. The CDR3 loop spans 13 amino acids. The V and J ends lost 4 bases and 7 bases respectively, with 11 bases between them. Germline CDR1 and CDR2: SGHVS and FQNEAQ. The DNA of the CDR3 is TGTGCCAGCAGCTCCACCCTTTTACAGCCCCAGCATTTT. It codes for CASSSTLLQPQHF.

The CDR3 DNA sequence: TGTGCCACCAGCAGCATGGGACAGGACGGGGAAAAACTGTTTTTT. Protein product: CATSSMGQDGEKLFF. This chain connects TRBV15 to TRBJ1-4, with TRBD1 matching 8 bases. The germline V gene encodes CDR1 LNHNV and CDR2 YYDKDF (reference sequence). The ends lost 3 bases at V and 8 bases at J; junction bases unmatched: 8. The CDR3 sequence is 15 residues long.

The CDR3: CASSLLGVAYNEQFF. The CDR3 DNA follows: TGTGCCAGCAGCTTGCTGGGGGTGGCCTACAATGAGCAGTTCTTC. V is TRBV5-4 and J is TRBJ2-1; D might be TRBD1 or TRBD2, each matching 5 bases. Looked up from germline, CDR1 is SGHNT and CDR2 is YYREEE (reference sequence). The germline V and J ends were trimmed by 1 base and 2 bases, with 10 bases remaining between them. CDR3 length equals 15 residues.

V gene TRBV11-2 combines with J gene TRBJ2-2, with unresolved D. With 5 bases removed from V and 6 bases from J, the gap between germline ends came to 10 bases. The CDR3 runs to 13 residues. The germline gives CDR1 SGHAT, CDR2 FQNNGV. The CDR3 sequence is CASSPTLAGELFF. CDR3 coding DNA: TGTGCCAGCAGCCCTACCTTGGCCGGGGAGCTGTTTTTT.

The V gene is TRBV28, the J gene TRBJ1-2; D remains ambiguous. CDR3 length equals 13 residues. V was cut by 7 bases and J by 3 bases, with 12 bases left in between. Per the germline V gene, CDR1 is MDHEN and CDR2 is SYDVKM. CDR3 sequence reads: CASTLTGHYGYTF. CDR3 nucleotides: TGTGCCAGCACCCTGACCGGCCACTATGGCTACACCTTC.

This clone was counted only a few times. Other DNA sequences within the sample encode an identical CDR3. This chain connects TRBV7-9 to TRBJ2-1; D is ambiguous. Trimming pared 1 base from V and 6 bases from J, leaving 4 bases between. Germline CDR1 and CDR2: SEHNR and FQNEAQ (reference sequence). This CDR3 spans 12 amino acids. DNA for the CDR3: TGTGCCAGCAGCTTAGTCGGCAATGAGCAGTTCTTC. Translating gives CASSLVGNEQFF.

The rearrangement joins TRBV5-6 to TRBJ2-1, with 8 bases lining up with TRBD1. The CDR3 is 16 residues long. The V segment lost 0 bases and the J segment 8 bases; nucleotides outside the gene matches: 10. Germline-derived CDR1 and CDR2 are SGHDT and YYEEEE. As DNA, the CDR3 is TGTGCCAGCAGCTTGGTGTCGACAGGGGCTAAAGATGAGCAGTTCTTC. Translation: CASSLVSTGAKDEQFF. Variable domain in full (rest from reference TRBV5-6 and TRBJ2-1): DAGVTQSPTHLIKTRGQQVTLRCSPKSGHDTVSWYQQALGQGPQFIFQYYEEEERQRGNFPDRFSGHQFPNYSSELNVNALLLGDSALYLCASSLVSTGAKDEQFFGPGTRLTVL.

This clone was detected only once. CDR3 in amino acids: CASSPFLYEQYF. In DNA form, the CDR3 reads TGTGCCAGCAGTCCCTTTCTCTACGAGCAGTACTTC. This chain links TRBV25-1 with TRBJ2-7; D remains unclear. With 5 bases removed from V and 3 bases from J, the gap between germline ends came to 8 bases. Germline CDR1 and CDR2: MGHDK and SYGVNS. CDR3 length equals 12 residues.

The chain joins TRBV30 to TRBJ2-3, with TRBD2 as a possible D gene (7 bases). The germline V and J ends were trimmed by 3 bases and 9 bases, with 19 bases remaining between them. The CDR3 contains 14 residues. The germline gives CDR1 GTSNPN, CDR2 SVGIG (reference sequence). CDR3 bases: TGTGCCTGGAGAGCCCCCCCCGAGGGGGGGACGCAGTATTTT. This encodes CAWRAPPEGGTQYF.

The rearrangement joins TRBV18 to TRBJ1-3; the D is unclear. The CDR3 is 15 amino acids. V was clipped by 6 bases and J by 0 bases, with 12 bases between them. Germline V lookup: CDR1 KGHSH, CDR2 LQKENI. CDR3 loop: CASSPEGSSGNTIYF. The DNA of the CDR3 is TGTGCCAGCTCCCCCGAGGGCAGCTCTGGAAACACCATATATTTT.

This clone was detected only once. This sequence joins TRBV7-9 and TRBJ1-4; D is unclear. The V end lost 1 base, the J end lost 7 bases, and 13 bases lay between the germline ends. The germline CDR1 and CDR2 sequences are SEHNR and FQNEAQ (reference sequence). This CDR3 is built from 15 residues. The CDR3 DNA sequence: TGTGCCAGCAGCTTAGTGGATTGGACTGGTGAAAAACTGTTTTTT. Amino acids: CASSLVDWTGEKLFF.

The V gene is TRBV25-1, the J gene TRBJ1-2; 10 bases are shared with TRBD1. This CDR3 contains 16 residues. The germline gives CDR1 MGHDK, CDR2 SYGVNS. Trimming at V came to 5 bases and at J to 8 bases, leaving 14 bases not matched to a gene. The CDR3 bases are TGTGCCAGCAGTTACACACGGACAGGGGGTTTAGGAGGCTACACCTTC. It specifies CASSYTRTGGLGGYTF.

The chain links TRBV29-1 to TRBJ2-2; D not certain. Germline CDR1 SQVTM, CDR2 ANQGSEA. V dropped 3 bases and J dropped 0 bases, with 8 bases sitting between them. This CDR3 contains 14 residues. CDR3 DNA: TGCAGCGTTGACGGTGGAACGAACACCGGGGAGCTGTTTTTT. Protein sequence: CSVDGGTNTGELFF.

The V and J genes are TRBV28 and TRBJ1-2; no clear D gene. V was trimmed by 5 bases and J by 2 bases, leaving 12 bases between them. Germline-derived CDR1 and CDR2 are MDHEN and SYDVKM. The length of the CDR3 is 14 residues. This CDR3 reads CASSLAADNYGYTF. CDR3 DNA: TGTGCCAGCAGTCTCGCCGCTGACAACTATGGCTACACCTTC.